This is a list of T cell receptor beta chains from one sample in a study of T cells in Graves' hyperthyroidism and ophthalmopathy. TCRdb recomputed calls from the multiplex PCR reads with MiXCR, one row per CDR3 protein. The top ten hold around a third of the sample, which has about 640,000 distinct CDR3 sequences, less than 25% seen once. Sequencing was carried out using blood. These receptor sequences come from a man aged 30 to 45 with Graves' ophthalmopathy. Both conserved end residues are part of each CDR3. Each record gives: D gene, J gene, CDR3 length, clone size, V gene, CDR3 protein, CDR3 DNA. D genes are given only for firm matches. Some rows have no size entry. The others give once, few or many, or a class for an expanded clone.

TRBD1,TRBJ1-1,16,few,TRBV19,CASPPGDSETVTEAFF,TGTGCCAGCCCCCCAGGGGACAGCGAGACGGTTACTGAAGCTTTCTTT
.,TRBJ1-1,14,.,TRBV28,CASSSPSGRIEAFF,TGTGCCAGCAGTTCCCCTTCCGGACGGATTGAAGCTTTCTTT
TRBD2,TRBJ2-7,16,many,TRBV11-2,CASSLASLAGSYEQYF,TGTGCCAGCAGCTTAGCAAGTCTAGCGGGTTCCTACGAGCAGTACTTC
.,TRBJ2-2,13,few,TRBV12-3/TRBV12-4,CASSIQAVGELFF,TGTGCCAGCAGCATACAGGCGGTCGGGGAGCTGTTTTTT
.,TRBJ1-2,14,few,TRBV5-6,CASSFGRAHTGYTF,TGTGCCAGCAGCTTCGGCAGAGCCCATACAGGCTACACCTTC
.,TRBJ2-1,14,.,TRBV24-1,CATSDLLGGSEQFF,TGTGCCACCAGTGATTTGCTAGGTGGGAGTGAGCAGTTCTTC
.,TRBJ1-5,16,few,TRBV20-1,CSAASGAPYSNQPQHF,TGCAGTGCTGCATCGGGGGCTCCTTATAGCAATCAGCCCCAGCATTTT
TRBD1,TRBJ1-1,16,many,TRBV5-1,CASSLATGTGNTEAFF,TGCGCCAGCAGCTTGGCAACCGGGACAGGGAACACTGAAGCTTTCTTT
TRBD2,TRBJ2-7,14,.,TRBV9,CASSTGLGVNEQYF,TGTGCCAGCAGCACGGGACTAGGGGTGAACGAGCAGTACTTC
TRBD2,TRBJ2-1,13,.,TRBV30,CAWSSGMMNEQFF,TGTGCCTGGAGCAGCGGGATGATGAATGAGCAGTTCTTC
.,TRBJ2-5,13,.,TRBV7-9,CASSFTAGETQYF,TGTGCCAGCAGTTTTACGGCTGGAGAGACCCAGTACTTC
.,TRBJ2-7,14,few,TRBV7-9,CASSSWPINYEQYF,TGTGCCAGCAGCTCGTGGCCCATAAACTACGAGCAGTACTTC
TRBD1,TRBJ1-4,15,.,TRBV20-1,CSARDKDRVGEKLFF,TGCAGTGCTAGAGACAAAGACAGGGTGGGTGAAAAACTGTTTTTT
.,TRBJ2-2,17,.,TRBV12-3/TRBV12-4,CASSSDKAGLNTGELFF,TGTGCCAGCAGTTCGGACAAGGCGGGCCTGAACACCGGGGAGCTGTTTTTT
TRBD2,TRBJ2-7,18,.,TRBV4-2,CASSQETGLAGTWNEQYF,TGTGCCAGCAGCCAAGAGACCGGCCTAGCGGGCACCTGGAACGAGCAGTACTTC
.,TRBJ2-7,14,few,TRBV6-2/TRBV6-3,CASSRQPPRGEQYF,TGTGCCAGCAGCCGTCAACCTCCACGGGGAGAGCAGTACTTC
.,TRBJ2-7,14,many,TRBV12-3/TRBV12-4,CASSLKGAHYEQYF,TGTGCCAGCAGTTTAAAGGGCGCCCATTACGAGCAGTACTTC
TRBD2,TRBJ2-5,14,many,TRBV10-3,CAIRAGGPMETQYF,TGTGCCATCAGAGCGGGAGGGCCGATGGAGACCCAGTACTTC
TRBD2,TRBJ2-1,15,.,TRBV28,CASSLPAGLNNEQFF,TGTGCCAGCAGTTTACCAGCGGGGTTGAACAATGAGCAGTTCTTC
.,TRBJ1-3,14,.,TRBV10-3,CAISGGGLRNTIYF,TGTGCCATCAGCGGAGGAGGGCTTAGAAACACCATATATTTT
TRBD2,TRBJ2-7,17,.,TRBV7-9,CASSVVSGAGGLGEQYF,TGTGCCAGCAGCGTAGTTAGCGGTGCGGGAGGGCTAGGCGAGCAGTACTTC
.,TRBJ1-2,11,.,TRBV14,CASSRGLVETF,TGTGCCAGCAGCCGAGGGCTTGTAGAAACCTTC